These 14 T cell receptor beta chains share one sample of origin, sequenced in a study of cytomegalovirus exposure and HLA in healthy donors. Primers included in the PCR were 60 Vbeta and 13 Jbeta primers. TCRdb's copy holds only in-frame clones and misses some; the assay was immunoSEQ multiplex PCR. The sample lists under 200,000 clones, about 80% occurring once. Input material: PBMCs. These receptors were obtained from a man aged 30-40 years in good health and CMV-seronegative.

Here the CDR3 DNA reads TGCAGCGATATGACAGGGGGAAGGACTGAAGCTTTCTTT. This encodes CSDMTGGRTEAFF. V gene TRBV29-1 combines with J gene TRBJ1-1; 9 nucleotides match TRBD1. The V gene's germline CDR1 is SQVTM and CDR2 ANQGSEA. V shed 7 bases and J 5 bases; nucleotides not matched to a gene: 8. The CDR3 sequence is 13 residues long.

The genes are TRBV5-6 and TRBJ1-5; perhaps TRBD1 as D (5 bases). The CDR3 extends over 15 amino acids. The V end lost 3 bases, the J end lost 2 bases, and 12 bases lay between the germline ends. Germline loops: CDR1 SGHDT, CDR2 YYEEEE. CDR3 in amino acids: CASSSRGRGNQPQHF. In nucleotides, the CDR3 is TGTGCCAGCAGCTCCCGGGGGAGAGGCAATCAGCCCCAGCATTTT.

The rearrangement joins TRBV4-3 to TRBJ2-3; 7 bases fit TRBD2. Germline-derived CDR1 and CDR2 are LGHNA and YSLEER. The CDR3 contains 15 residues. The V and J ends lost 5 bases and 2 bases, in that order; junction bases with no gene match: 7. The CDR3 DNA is TGCGCCAGCAGCGCCACGGGGGGAACCACAGATACGCAGTATTTT. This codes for CASSATGGTTDTQYF.

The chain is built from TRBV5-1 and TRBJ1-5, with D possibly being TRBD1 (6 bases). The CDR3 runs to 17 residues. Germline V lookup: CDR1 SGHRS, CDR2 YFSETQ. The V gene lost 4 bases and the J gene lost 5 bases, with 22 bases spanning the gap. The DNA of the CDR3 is TGCGCCAGCAGCCCGGGTGGTAATCAGGGGATGGATCAGCCCCAGCATTTT. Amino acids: CASSPGGNQGMDQPQHF.

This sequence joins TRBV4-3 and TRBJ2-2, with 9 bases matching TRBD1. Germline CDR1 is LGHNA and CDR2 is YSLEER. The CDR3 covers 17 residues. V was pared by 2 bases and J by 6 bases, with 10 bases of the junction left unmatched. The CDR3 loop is CASSQPQMGQGPGELFF. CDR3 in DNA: TGCGCCAGCAGCCAACCTCAAATGGGACAGGGCCCCGGGGAGCTGTTTTTT.

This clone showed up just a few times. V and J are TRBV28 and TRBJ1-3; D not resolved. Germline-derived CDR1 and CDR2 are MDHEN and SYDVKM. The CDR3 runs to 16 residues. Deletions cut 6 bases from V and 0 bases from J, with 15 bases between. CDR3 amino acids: CASSEMTSSSGNTIYF. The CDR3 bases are TGTGCCAGCAGCGAAATGACATCGTCCTCTGGAAACACCATATATTTT.

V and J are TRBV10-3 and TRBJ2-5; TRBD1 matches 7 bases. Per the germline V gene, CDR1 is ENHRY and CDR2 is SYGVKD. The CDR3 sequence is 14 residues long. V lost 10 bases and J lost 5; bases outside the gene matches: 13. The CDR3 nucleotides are TGTGCCACCACCTTCGAGGGGGCTGCGGAGACCCAGTACTTC. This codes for CATTFEGAAETQYF.

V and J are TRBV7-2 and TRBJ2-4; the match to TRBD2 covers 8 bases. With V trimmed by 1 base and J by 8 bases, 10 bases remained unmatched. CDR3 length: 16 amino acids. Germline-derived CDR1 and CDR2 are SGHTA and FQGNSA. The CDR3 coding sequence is TGTGCCAGCAGCTTAGTTTCCAGCGGGAGTAGGTACATTCAGTACTTC. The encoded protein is CASSLVSSGSRYIQYF. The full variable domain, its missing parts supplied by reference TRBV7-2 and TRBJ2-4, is GAGVSQSPSNKVTEKGKDVELRCDPISGHTALYWYRQSLGQGLEFLIYFQGNSAPDKSGLPSDRFSAERTGGSVSTLTIQRTQQEDSAVYLCASSLVSSGSRYIQYFGAGTRLSVL.

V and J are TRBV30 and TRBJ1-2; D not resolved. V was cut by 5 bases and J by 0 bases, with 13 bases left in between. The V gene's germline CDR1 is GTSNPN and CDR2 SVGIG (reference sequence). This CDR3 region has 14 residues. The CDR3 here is CAWESGGPNYGYTF. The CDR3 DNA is TGTGCCTGGGAATCCGGAGGGCCTAACTATGGCTACACCTTC.

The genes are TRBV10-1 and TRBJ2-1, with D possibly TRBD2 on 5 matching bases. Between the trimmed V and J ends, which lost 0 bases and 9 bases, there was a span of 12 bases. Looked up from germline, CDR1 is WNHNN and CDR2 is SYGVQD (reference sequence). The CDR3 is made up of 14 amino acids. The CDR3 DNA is TGCGCCAGCAGTGAGTCGGGAGAAGTCGGTGAGCAGTTCTTC. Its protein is CASSESGEVGEQFF.

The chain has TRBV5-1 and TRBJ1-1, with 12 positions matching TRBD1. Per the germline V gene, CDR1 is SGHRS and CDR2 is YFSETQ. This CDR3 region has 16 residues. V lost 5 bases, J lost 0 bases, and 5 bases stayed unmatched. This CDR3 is CASRGTGGAVNTEAFF. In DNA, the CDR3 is TGCGCCAGCAGGGGGACAGGGGGCGCCGTGAACACTGAAGCTTTCTTT. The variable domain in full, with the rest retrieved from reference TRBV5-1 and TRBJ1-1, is KAGVTQTPRYLIKTRGQQVTLSCSPISGHRSVSWYQQTPGQGLQFLFEYFSETQRNKGNFPGRFSGRQFSNSRSEMNVSTLELGDSALYLCASRGTGGAVNTEAFFGQGTRLTVV.

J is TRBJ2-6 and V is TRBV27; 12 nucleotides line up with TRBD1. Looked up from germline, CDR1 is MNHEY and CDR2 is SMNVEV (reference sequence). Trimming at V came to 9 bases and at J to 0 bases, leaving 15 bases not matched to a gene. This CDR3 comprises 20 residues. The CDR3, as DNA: TGTGCCAGTCATTCCGGGACAGGGGGCTCAAATCCCTCTGGGGCCAACGTCCTGACTTTC. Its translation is CASHSGTGGSNPSGANVLTF.

The CDR3 is CASSKRPGQGIQETQYF. In DNA, the CDR3 is TGTGCCAGCAGCAAACGTCCGGGACAGGGGATCCAAGAGACCCAGTACTTC. The chain combines TRBV21-1 with TRBJ2-5; TRBD1 is the table's D call and was not checked against the DNA. TRBV21-1 is marked as a pseudogene. The CDR3 is 17 residues long.

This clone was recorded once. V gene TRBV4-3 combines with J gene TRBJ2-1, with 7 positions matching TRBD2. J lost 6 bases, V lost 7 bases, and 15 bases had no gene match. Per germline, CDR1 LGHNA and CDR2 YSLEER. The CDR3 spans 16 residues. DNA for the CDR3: TGCGCCAGCAAAAAGATGGCGGGAGTAACGGGCAATGAGCAGTTCTTC. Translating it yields CASKKMAGVTGNEQFF.